One T cell receptor beta chain is described in this entry. Its antigen is still unknown. The V end was cut by 11 bases, the J end by 1 base, with 16 bases between. The CDR3 runs to 14 residues. Germline CDR1 MNHNS, CDR2 SASEGT. Regions amplified from RNA transcripts were the TCR beta CDR3 regions. HTBI primers were the set used in a first-round RT-PCR of the TCR CDR3. TCRdb independently ran MiXCR on the multiplex PCR reads; one entry per CDR3 protein. The sample includes under 550,000 distinct CDR3 sequences, just under 20% seen only once; the top ten take roughly 47%. Researchers barred patients who had uncontrolled infection, other autoimmune disease, pregnancy or lactation. This entry comes from a study of T cells in Graves' hyperthyroidism and ophthalmopathy. Study-wide results and limits: Most clonotypes that expanded in the thyroid above 0.001 also showed up in blood.

The TCR sequence derives from a man in his forties with Graves' ophthalmopathy. V is TRBV6-1 and J is TRBJ2-3; the D gene is possibly TRBD1 (7 bases). The sample taken for sequencing was blood. CDR3 amino acids: CAGRRGEGTDTQYF. In DNA form, the CDR3 reads TGTGCCGGGCGCAGGGGGGAGGGCACAGATACGCAGTATTTT.